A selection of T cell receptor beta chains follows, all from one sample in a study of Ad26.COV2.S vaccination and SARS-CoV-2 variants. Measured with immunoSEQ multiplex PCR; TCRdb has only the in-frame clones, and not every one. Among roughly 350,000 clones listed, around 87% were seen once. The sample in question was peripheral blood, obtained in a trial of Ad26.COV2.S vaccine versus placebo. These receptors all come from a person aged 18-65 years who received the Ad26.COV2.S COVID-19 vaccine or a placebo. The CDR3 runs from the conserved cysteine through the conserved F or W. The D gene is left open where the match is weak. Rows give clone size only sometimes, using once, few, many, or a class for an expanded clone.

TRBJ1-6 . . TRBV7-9 TGTGCCAGCAGCTTAGCTGGGAGGGGTAGCTCACCCCTCCACTTT CASSLAGRGSSPLHF
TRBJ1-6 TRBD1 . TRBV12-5 TGTGCTAGTGGTCAGGGGGCACCCCTCCACTTT CASGQGAPLHF
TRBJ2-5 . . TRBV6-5 TGTGCCACCGAAAACCGGGACTTCGAGACCCAGTACTTC CATENRDFETQYF
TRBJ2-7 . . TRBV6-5 TGTGCCAGCAGCCAGGGGAAGCACTACGAGCAGTACTTC CASSQGKHYEQYF
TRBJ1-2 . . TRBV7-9 TGTGCCAGCAGTTACGGTCGGGCCTATGGCTACACCTTC CASSYGRAYGYTF
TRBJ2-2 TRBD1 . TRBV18 TGTGCCAGCTCACCGATCTTACAGGGGAGTAACACCGGGGAGCTGTTTTTT CASSPILQGSNTGELFF
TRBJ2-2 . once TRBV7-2 TGTGCCAGCAGCCAACCTTGGGGGGGCGCCGGGGAGCTGTTTTTT CASSQPWGGAGELFF
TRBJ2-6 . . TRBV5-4 TGTGCCAGCAGCTTGGAGGCCTCTGGGGCCAACGTCCTGACTTTC CASSLEASGANVLTF
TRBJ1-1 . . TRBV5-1 TGCGCCAGCAGCCAAACATGGGACACTGAAGCTTTCTTT CASSQTWDTEAFF
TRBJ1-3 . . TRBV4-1 TGCGCCAGCAGCCAAGGGCTCCTAGGAAACACCATATATTTT CASSQGLLGNTIYF
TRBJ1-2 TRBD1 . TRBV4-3 TGCGCCAGCAGCCAAGGCGACAGGGACTATGGCTACACCTTC CASSQGDRDYGYTF
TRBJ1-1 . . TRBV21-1 TGTGCCAGCACCCGAGGGCAGGGGGCGCACGGTAGGACGAACACTGAAGCTTTCTTT CASTRGQGAHGRTNTEAFF
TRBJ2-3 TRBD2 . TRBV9 TGTGCCAGCAGCGTAAGGGAGACTAGCGGGGGGATAGATACGCAGTATTTT CASSVRETSGGIDTQYF
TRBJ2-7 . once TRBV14 TGTGCCAGCAGCCAAGGCTATAGAGGGTCGGTTCCCTACGAGCAGTACTTC CASSQGYRGSVPYEQYF
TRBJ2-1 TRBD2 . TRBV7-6 TGTGCCAGCAGCCTAGTTCTCTTAGCGGGGGGGCTGGACAATGAGCAGTTCTTC CASSLVLLAGGLDNEQFF
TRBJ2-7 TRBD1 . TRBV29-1 TGCAGCGTTGCTCCAGGGGGCTCCTACGAGCAGTACTTC CSVAPGGSYEQYF
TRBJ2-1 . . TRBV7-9 TGTGCCAGCAGCCCTAAGGGGGAGCAGTTCTTC CASSPKGEQFF
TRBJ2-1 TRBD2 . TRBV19 TGTGCCAGTAGTGGGCCGGGGGGGTTCAATGAGCAGTTCTTC CASSGPGGFNEQFF
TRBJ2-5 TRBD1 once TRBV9 TGTGCCAGCAGCGTCGGACACAGGGGAATAGGGGAGACCCAGTACTTC CASSVGHRGIGETQYF
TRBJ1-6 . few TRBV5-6 TGTGCCAGCAGCTTGGTAGGTGTGTTGAATTCACCCCTCCACTTT CASSLVGVLNSPLHF
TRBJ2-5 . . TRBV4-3 TGCGCCAGCAGCCAAGCGGGTCGGAGAGAGACCCAGTACTTC CASSQAGRRETQYF
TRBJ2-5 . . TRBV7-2 TGTGCCAGCAGCTTAGTAGGGGCTGAAGAGACCCAGTACTTC CASSLVGAEETQYF
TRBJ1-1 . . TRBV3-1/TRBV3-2 TGTGCCAGCAGCCAACGTCGAGCGGCGGGATCGAACACTGAAGCTTTCTTT CASSQRRAAGSNTEAFF
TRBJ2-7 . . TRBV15 TGTGCCACCAGCGAGGGGGGACTGCTCTCCTACGAGCAGTACTTC CATSEGGLLSYEQYF
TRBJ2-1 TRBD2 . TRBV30 TGTGCCTGGAGTAGGAGCGGGGGGGCCGAAGATGAGCAGTTCTTC CAWSRSGGAEDEQFF
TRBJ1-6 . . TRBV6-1 TGTGCCAGCAGTGAGGTGATAAGAGGAAATTCACCCCTCCACTTT CASSEVIRGNSPLHF
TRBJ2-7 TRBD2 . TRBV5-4 TGTGCCAGCAGCTTGGGTAGCGGGGTCTCCTACGAGCAGTACTTC CASSLGSGVSYEQYF
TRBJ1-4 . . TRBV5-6 TGTGCCAGCAGCTTGGACGGAGCAACTAATGAAAAACTGTTTTTT CASSLDGATNEKLFF
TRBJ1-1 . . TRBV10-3 TGTGCCATCAGAGGTCTGTTAGGGAACACTGAAGCTTTCTTT CAIRGLLGNTEAFF
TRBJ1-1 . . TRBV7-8 TGTGCCAGCAGCTTAGCCCAGAGCGGCACTGAAGCTTTCTTT CASSLAQSGTEAFF
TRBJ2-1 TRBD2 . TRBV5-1 TGCGCCAGCAGCTTGGCGGGGACTAGCGGGAACAATGAGCAGTTCTTC CASSLAGTSGNNEQFF
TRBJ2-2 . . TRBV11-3 TGTGCCAGCAGCTCCTCCGGGGCCGAAGTTGGGGAGCTGTTTTTT CASSSSGAEVGELFF
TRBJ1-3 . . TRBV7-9 TGTGCCAGCAGCTTAGAGGCAGGGAGCTCTGGAAACACCATATATTTT CASSLEAGSSGNTIYF
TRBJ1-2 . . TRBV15 TGTGCCACCAGCAGAGTTGCAGGGACGGGGTATGGCTACACCTTC CATSRVAGTGYGYTF
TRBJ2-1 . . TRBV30 TGTGCCTGGAGTGGATCAGGCGGGTCCAATGAGCAGTTCTTC CAWSGSGGSNEQFF
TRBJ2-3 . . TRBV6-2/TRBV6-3 TGTGCCAGCAGTTACCCTTCGGGGGCCGCTAGCACAGATACGCAGTATTTT CASSYPSGAASTDTQYF
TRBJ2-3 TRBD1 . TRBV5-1 TGCGCCAGCAGCACCTGGACAGGAGAACAAGAAGATACGCAGTATTTT CASSTWTGEQEDTQYF
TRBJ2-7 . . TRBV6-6 TGTGCCAGCAGTTATGTACAGGGACACAACGAGCAGTACTTC CASSYVQGHNEQYF
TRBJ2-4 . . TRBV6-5 TGTGCCAGCAGTTACGGAAACGACTTAAACATTCAGTACTTC CASSYGNDLNIQYF
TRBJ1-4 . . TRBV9 TGTGCCAGCAGCCCCGAAGGGGGGCTGGATGAAAAACTGTTTTTT CASSPEGGLDEKLFF
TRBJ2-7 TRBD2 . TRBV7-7 TGTGCTAGCAGCCCGACTAGCGGATACGAGCAGTACTTC CASSPTSGYEQYF
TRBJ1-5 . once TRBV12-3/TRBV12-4 TGTGCCAGCACCCTTTTTCAGGGCCAGCCCCAGCATTTT CASTLFQGQPQHF
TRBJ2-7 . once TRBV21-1 TGTGCCAGCAGCAAAGAGTATGGGAACAGGGGGGACGAGCAGTACTTC CASSKEYGNRGDEQYF
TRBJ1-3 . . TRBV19 TGTGCCAGTACCAATATGGGGTTCTCTGGAAACACCATATATTTT CASTNMGFSGNTIYF
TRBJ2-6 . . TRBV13 TGTGCCAGCAGCGATACAGTCTCTGGGGCCAACGTCCTGACTTTC CASSDTVSGANVLTF
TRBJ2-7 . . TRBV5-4 TGTGCCAGCAGCCCGCCGCCGGGACCATCCACCGAGCAGTACTTC CASSPPPGPSTEQYF
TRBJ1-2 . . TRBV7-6 TGTGCCAGCAGCCAAGGGACACCCTCTGGGGCCCTAGCTAACTATGGCTACACCTTC CASSQGTPSGALANYGYTF
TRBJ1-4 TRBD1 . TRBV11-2 TGTGCCAACAGACAGGGGGTCGTAGTAACTAATGAAAAACTGTTTTTT CANRQGVVVTNEKLFF
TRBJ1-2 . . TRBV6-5 TGTGCCAGCAGTTACTCGAAACAGTTGAACTATGGCTACACCTTC CASSYSKQLNYGYTF
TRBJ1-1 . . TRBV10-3 TGTGCCATCAGTGAGTCCGGACGGTTTGAAGCTTTCTTT CAISESGRFEAFF
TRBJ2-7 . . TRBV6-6 TGTGCCAGCAGTTACTCGCTGAGCTCCTACGAGCAGTACTTC CASSYSLSSYEQYF
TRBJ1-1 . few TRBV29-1 TGCAGCGTTGATGAAGCTTTCTTT CSVDEAFF
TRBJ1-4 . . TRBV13 TGTGCCAGCAGACGAAGGGGCACAGGGCTCGAAGAGAAGGAAAAACTGTTTTTT CASRRRGTGLEEKEKLFF
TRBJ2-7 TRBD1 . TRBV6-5 TGTGCCAGCCGGACAGGGGTCTACTACGAGCAGTACTTC CASRTGVYYEQYF
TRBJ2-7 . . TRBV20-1 TGCAGTGCGGGGGCCTACGAGCAGTACTTC CSAGAYEQYF